This TCR beta chain derives from a study of blood T cell repertoires in COVID-19. Sequencing was performed with immunoSEQ multiplex PCR; in TCRdb, only in-frame clones are kept and a portion is missing. The sample includes 95,000 to 150,000 clones, over 70% of them seen just once. This CDR3 region has 13 residues. The J segment lost 8 bases and the V segment lost 3 bases, leaving 6 bases of the junction unmatched. This clonotype was obtained from a woman aged 70-85 years with acute or convalescent COVID-19. This chain links TRBV12-3 or TRBV12-4 with TRBJ1-2; the match to TRBD1 covers 7 bases. Sequencing input: peripheral blood. DNA for the CDR3: TGTGCCAGCAGTTTCCGACAGGGCCGGGGCTACACCTTC. This encodes CASSFRQGRGYTF.